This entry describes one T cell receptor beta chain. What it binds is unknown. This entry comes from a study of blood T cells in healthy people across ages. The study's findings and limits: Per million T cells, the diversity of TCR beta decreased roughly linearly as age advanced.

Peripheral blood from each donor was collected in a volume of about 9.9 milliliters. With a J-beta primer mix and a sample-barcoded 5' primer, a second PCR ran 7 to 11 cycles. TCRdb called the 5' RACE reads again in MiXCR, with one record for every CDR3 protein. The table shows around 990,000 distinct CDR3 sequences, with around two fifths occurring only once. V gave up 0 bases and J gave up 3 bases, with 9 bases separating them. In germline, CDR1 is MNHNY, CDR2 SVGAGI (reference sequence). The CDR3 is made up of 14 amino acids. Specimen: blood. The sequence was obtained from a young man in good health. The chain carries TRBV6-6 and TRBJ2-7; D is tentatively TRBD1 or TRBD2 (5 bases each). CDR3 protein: CASSYSRGDYEQYF. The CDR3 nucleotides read TGTGCCAGCAGTTACTCTCGAGGGGACTACGAGCAGTACTTC.